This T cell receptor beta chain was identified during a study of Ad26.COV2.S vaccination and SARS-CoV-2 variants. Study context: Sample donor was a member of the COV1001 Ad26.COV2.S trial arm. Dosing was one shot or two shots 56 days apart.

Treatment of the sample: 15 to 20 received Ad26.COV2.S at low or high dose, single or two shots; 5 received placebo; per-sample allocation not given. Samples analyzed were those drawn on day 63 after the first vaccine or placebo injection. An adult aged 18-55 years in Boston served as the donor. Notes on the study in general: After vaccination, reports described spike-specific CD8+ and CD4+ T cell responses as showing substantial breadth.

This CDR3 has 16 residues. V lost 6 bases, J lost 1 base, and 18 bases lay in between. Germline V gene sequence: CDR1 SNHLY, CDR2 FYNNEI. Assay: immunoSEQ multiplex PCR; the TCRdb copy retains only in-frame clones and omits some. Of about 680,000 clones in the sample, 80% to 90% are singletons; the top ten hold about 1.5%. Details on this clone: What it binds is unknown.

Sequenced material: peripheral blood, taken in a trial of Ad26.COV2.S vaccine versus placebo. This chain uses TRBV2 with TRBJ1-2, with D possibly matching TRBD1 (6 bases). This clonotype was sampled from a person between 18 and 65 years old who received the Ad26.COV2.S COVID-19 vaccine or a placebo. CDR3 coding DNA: TGTGCCAGCAGCGAGAGGGGGGCCGGGATTAACTATGGCTACACCTTC. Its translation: CASSERGAGINYGYTF. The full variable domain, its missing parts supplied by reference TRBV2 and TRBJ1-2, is EPEVTQTPSHQVTQMGQEVILRCVPISNHLYFYWYRQILGQKVEFLVSFYNNEISEKSEIFDDQFSVERPDGSNFTLKIRSTKLEDSAMYFCASSERGAGINYGYTFGSGTRLTVV.